The 29 T cell receptor beta chains in this list originate from one sample, sequenced in a study of blood T cell repertoires in COVID-19. The data were produced by immunoSEQ multiplex PCR, yet TCRdb's version contains in-frame clones alone and is incomplete. Here the sample spans about 200,000 clones, 88% being singletons. Sequencing was done on a sample of peripheral blood. The receptors originated from a man in his forties or fifties with active or convalescent COVID-19.

Here the CDR3 reads CAWSTRDRRKAFF. CDR3 nucleotides: TGTGCCTGGAGCACCCGGGACAGGAGGAAAGCTTTCTTT. The J gene is TRBJ1-1, the V gene TRBV30; 8 bases are shared with TRBD1. This CDR3 has 13 residues. Trimming removed 3 bases from V and 9 bases from J; junction bases left unmatched: 9. Per the germline V gene, CDR1 is GTSNPN and CDR2 is SVGIG (reference sequence).

This clone was seen once. This sequence joins TRBV5-4 and TRBJ2-6; 13 nucleotides match TRBD2. V trimming: 2 bases; J trimming: 0 bases; junction bases outside the gene matches: 2. The CDR3 is 18 amino acids. CDR1 and CDR2 from the germline V gene are SGHNT and YYREEE (reference sequence). The CDR3 nucleotides read TGTGCCAGCAGCTTCGGACTAGCGGGGGCCTCTGGGGCCAACGTCCTGACTTTC. Translated: CASSFGLAGASGANVLTF.

V is TRBV2 and J is TRBJ1-1; D is perhaps TRBD1 (5 bases). Germline V CDR1 and CDR2: SNHLY, FYNNEI. V shed 3 bases and J shed 7 bases, with 9 bases lying between them. CDR3 length: 12 amino acids. In DNA form, the CDR3 reads TGTGCCAGCAGTGAGCAGGGTAATGAAGCTTTCTTT. Protein sequence: CASSEQGNEAFF.

The chain carries TRBV10-3 and TRBJ1-1; 7 nucleotides match TRBD1. CDR3 size: 15 residues. Trimming took 10 bases from V and 2 from J; bases not matched to a gene: 13. Germline V lookup: CDR1 ENHRY, CDR2 SYGVKD. In DNA, the CDR3 is TGTGCCACTAGGGGACAGAGCGGCGCCAACACTGAAGCTTTCTTT. The encoded protein is CATRGQSGANTEAFF.

The chain recombines TRBV2 with TRBJ1-5, with D possibly being TRBD1 (5 bases). Looked up from germline, CDR1 is SNHLY and CDR2 is FYNNEI. There are 14 residues in the CDR3. V shed 8 bases and J shed 1 base, with 12 bases lying between them. DNA for the CDR3: TGTGCCAGCTCGGGGGGGGTCAGCAATCAGCCCCAGCATTTT. It translates to CASSGGVSNQPQHF.

The rearrangement joins TRBV28 to TRBJ1-6, with 9 positions matching TRBD1. J gave up 7 bases and V 3 bases, and 4 bases lay outside the gene matches. The CDR3 runs to 15 residues. The germline V gene encodes CDR1 MDHEN and CDR2 SYDVKM. The CDR3 DNA is TGTGCCAGCAGTTTGGGGGACAGGGTGAATTCACCCCTCCACTTT. It translates to CASSLGDRVNSPLHF. Using reference TRBV28 and TRBJ1-6 for the parts outside the CDR3, the full variable domain is DVKVTQSSRYLVKRTGEKVFLECVQDMDHENMFWYRQDPGLGLRLIYFSYDVKMKEKGDIPEGYSVSREKKERFSLILESASTNQTSMYLCASSLGDRVNSPLHFGNGTRLTVT.

The J gene is TRBJ1-3, the V gene TRBV7-9, with a weak D call TRBD1 (5 bases). This CDR3 comprises 15 residues. Trimming took off 8 bases at V and 4 bases at J, with 18 bases between the two ends. CDR1 is SEHNR and CDR2 is FQNEAQ in the germline V gene (reference sequence). This CDR3 reads CASLNNLGHGNTIYF. CDR3 DNA: TGTGCCAGCCTGAATAACTTGGGGCACGGAAACACCATATATTTT.

The V and J genes are TRBV12-5 and TRBJ2-1; 9 nucleotides match TRBD2. CDR1 LGHNT and CDR2 FRNRAP come from the germline V gene. CDR3 length: 17 amino acids. The J segment lost 7 bases and the V segment lost 1 base, leaving 11 bases of the junction unmatched. CDR3 nucleotide sequence: TGTGCTAGTGGTTTGGCAACCCCGGGACTAGCATCTAATGAGCAGTTCTTC. This sequence encodes CASGLATPGLASNEQFF.

The chain is built from TRBV5-6 and TRBJ2-7; TRBD2 might be the D (5 bases). This CDR3 is built from 16 residues. Germline CDR1 SGHDT, CDR2 YYEEEE. Trimming shortened V by 4 bases and J by 2 bases, and 19 bases separated the two germline ends. DNA for the CDR3: TGTGCCAGCAGCCCGGATGGCGGACGGAGGACCTACGAGCAGTACTTC. This translates into CASSPDGGRRTYEQYF.

The rearrangement joins TRBV7-8 to TRBJ2-1, with D perhaps matching TRBD2 (5 bases). CDR1 is SGHVS and CDR2 is FQNEAQ in the germline V gene. This CDR3 has 16 residues. The V and J ends lost 1 base and 5 bases respectively, with 15 bases between them. The CDR3 coding sequence is TGTGCCAGCAGCTTAGACGAAAGAGGGCTGGACAATGAGCAGTTCTTC. Protein sequence: CASSLDERGLDNEQFF.

This chain connects TRBV5-1 to TRBJ2-5; a weak D match, TRBD2 (5 bases). The germline CDR1 and CDR2 sequences are SGHRS and YFSETQ. The CDR3 sequence is 16 residues long. V was cut by 4 bases and J by 1 base, with 17 bases left in between. CDR3 DNA sequence: TGCGCCAGCAGCCAGCAAAGAGGGAACCCCCAAGAGACCCAGTACTTC. Residues: CASSQQRGNPQETQYF.

The V and J genes are TRBV19 and TRBJ1-5; 11 nucleotides match TRBD1. The CDR3 runs 15 residues. J gave up 6 bases and V 7 bases, and 8 bases lay outside the gene matches. Germline V lookup: CDR1 LNHDA, CDR2 SQIVND (reference sequence). CDR3 sequence reads: CASNPVDRGRQPQHF. For the CDR3, the DNA is TGTGCCAGTAACCCGGTGGACAGGGGGCGTCAGCCCCAGCATTTT. Complete variable domain (other parts from reference TRBV19 and TRBJ1-5): DGGITQSPKYLFRKEGQNVTLSCEQNLNHDAMYWYRQDPGQGLRLIYYSQIVNDFQKGDIAEGYSVSREKKESFPLTVTSAQKNPTAFYLCASNPVDRGRQPQHFGDGTRLSIL.

The chain couples TRBV9 to TRBJ2-1, with a weak D call TRBD2 (5 bases). V lost 4 bases, J lost 4 bases, and 12 bases lay in between. CDR1 is SGDLS and CDR2 is YYNGEE in the germline V gene. The CDR3 runs to 14 residues. This CDR3 reads CASSPRGAYNEQFF. Here the CDR3 DNA reads TGTGCCAGCAGCCCCCGGGGAGCTTACAATGAGCAGTTCTTC.

This rearrangement joins TRBV5-1 to TRBJ1-1; D is unclear. The CDR3 is made up of 15 amino acids. Per germline, CDR1 SGHRS and CDR2 YFSETQ. Trimming removed 2 bases from V and 0 bases from J, with 11 bases in between. CDR3 DNA sequence: TGCGCCAGCAGCTTTGCCCACTCCATGAACACTGAAGCTTTCTTT. Its translation: CASSFAHSMNTEAFF. The full variable domain, in which reference TRBV5-1 and TRBJ1-1 provide the parts outside the CDR3, is KAGVTQTPRYLIKTRGQQVTLSCSPISGHRSVSWYQQTPGQGLQFLFEYFSETQRNKGNFPGRFSGRQFSNSRSEMNVSTLELGDSALYLCASSFAHSMNTEAFFGQGTRLTVV.

CDR3 DNA sequence: TGTGCCAGCAGCCGAGAGTATAATTCACCCCTCCACTTT. This codes for CASSREYNSPLHF. J is TRBJ1-6 and V is TRBV9; unclear D gene. Trimming removed 4 bases at V and 4 bases at J, with 6 bases between. The germline CDR1 and CDR2 sequences are SGDLS and YYNGEE. CDR3 size: 13 residues. The variable domain in full, with the rest retrieved from reference TRBV9 and TRBJ1-6, is DSGVTQTPKHLITATGQRVTLRCSPRSGDLSVYWYQQSLDQGLQFLIQYYNGEERAKGNILERFSAQQFPDLHSELNLSSLELGDSALYFCASSREYNSPLHFGNGTRLTVT.

CDR3 sequence: CASSKVGQAGNTIYF. Written as DNA, the CDR3 is TGTGCCAGCAGCAAAGTGGGCCAAGCTGGAAACACCATATATTTT. The rearrangement links TRBV21-1 to TRBJ1-3; the table's D gene call, TRBD1, was not cross checked with the DNA. TRBV21-1 is marked as a pseudogene. The CDR3 spans 15 residues.

The chain has TRBV3-1 (or the pseudogene TRBV3-2) and TRBJ1-1; D is perhaps TRBD1 (6 bases). The CDR3 consists of 14 residues. Trimming took off 4 bases at V and 4 bases at J, with 13 bases between the two ends. Germline CDR1 is LGHDT and CDR2 is YNNKEL (reference sequence). The CDR3 sequence is CASSPAGEGTEAFF. The CDR3 DNA reads as TGTGCCAGCAGCCCGGCAGGGGAGGGCACTGAAGCTTTCTTT.

This clone has a single count. The genes are TRBV9 and TRBJ2-6, with a weak D call TRBD1 (7 bases). V dropped 4 bases and J dropped 1 base, with 21 bases sitting between them. The CDR3 is made up of 19 amino acids. The V gene's germline CDR1 is SGDLS and CDR2 YYNGEE. CDR3 region: CASSPQGETRASGANVLTF. In DNA form, the CDR3 reads TGTGCCAGCAGCCCTCAGGGGGAGACTAGGGCTTCTGGGGCCAACGTCCTGACTTTC.

The chain links TRBV6-5 to TRBJ1-4; the D gene is possibly TRBD1 (6 bases). Germline CDR1 reads MNHEY; CDR2 reads SVGAGI. CDR3 length: 13 amino acids. V dropped 8 bases and J dropped 5 bases, with 12 bases sitting between them. The CDR3 spells CASGGFLNEKLFF. For the CDR3, the DNA is TGTGCCAGCGGGGGCTTCCTCAATGAAAAACTGTTTTTT.

The V gene is TRBV28, the J gene TRBJ1-1, with D tentatively TRBD1 (5 bases). This CDR3 has 14 residues. CDR1 is MDHEN and CDR2 is SYDVKM in the germline V gene. Trimming stripped 9 bases from V and 4 bases from J, with 18 bases between. The CDR3 loop is CASYSGWDPTEAFF. CDR3 in DNA: TGTGCCAGTTATAGCGGCTGGGACCCCACTGAAGCTTTCTTT. Drawing the rest from reference TRBV28 and TRBJ1-1, the complete variable domain is DVKVTQSSRYLVKRTGEKVFLECVQDMDHENMFWYRQDPGLGLRLIYFSYDVKMKEKGDIPEGYSVSREKKERFSLILESASTNQTSMYLCASYSGWDPTEAFFGQGTRLTVV.

This CDR3 reads CASSGGTRTEAFF. Here the CDR3 DNA reads TGTGCCAGCTCAGGGGGCACGCGCACTGAAGCTTTCTTT. V gene TRBV27 combines with J gene TRBJ1-1, with 8 positions matching TRBD1. CDR3 length: 13 amino acids. V was clipped by 8 bases and J by 4 bases; unmatched bases: 6. The germline gives CDR1 MNHEY, CDR2 SMNVEV (reference sequence).

The chain carries TRBV13 and TRBJ2-1; 11 nucleotides agree with TRBD2. The V and J ends lost 3 bases and 6 bases, in that order; junction bases with no gene match: 4. Per the germline V gene, CDR1 is PRHDT and CDR2 is FYEKMQ (reference sequence). The CDR3 is 15 amino acids. CDR3 in amino acids: CASSFSGRGFNEQFF. The CDR3 region has the DNA TGTGCCAGCAGCTTTAGCGGGAGGGGCTTCAATGAGCAGTTCTTC.

The chain recombines TRBV7-2 with TRBJ2-3, with TRBD2 matching over 12 bases. Germline assignment: CDR1 SGHTA and CDR2 FQGNSA. V shed 2 bases, J shed 5 bases, and the junction held 5 bases outside the gene matches. CDR3 length: 16 residues. CDR3 region: CASSLTSGGMGDTQYF. The CDR3 nucleotides read TGTGCCAGCAGCTTAACTAGCGGGGGGATGGGAGATACGCAGTATTTT.

This clone was counted a single time. This sequence joins TRBV12-3 or TRBV12-4 and TRBJ1-5; tentatively, D is TRBD1 (5 bases). This CDR3 is built from 13 residues. V lost 3 bases and J lost 4, with 7 bases in between. The CDR3 loop reads CASSFRDNQPQHF. The CDR3 region has the DNA TGTGCCAGCAGTTTCAGGGATAATCAGCCCCAGCATTTT.

The chain has TRBV5-1 and TRBJ2-3; D perhaps matches TRBD2 (5 bases). Deletions cut 0 bases from V and 1 base from J, with 6 bases between. Germline loops: CDR1 SGHRS, CDR2 YFSETQ. The CDR3 has 14 residues. CDR3 region: CASSLDGGTDTQYF. In DNA, the CDR3 is TGCGCCAGCAGCTTGGACGGGGGCACAGATACGCAGTATTTT.

The chain is built from TRBV19 and TRBJ2-5; 9 positions match TRBD2. From germline, CDR1 is LNHDA and CDR2 SQIVND (reference sequence). V was pared by 6 bases and J by 4 bases, with 6 bases of the junction left unmatched. This CDR3 is 14 amino acids long. Written as DNA, the CDR3 is TGTGCCAGTAGCTCGGGACTAGCAGGAGAGACCCAGTACTTC. Translating gives CASSSGLAGETQYF.

The chain joins TRBV27 to TRBJ2-7; perhaps TRBD1 as D (7 bases). V lost 2 bases, J lost 3 bases, and 14 bases lay in between. Germline-derived CDR1 and CDR2 are MNHEY and SMNVEV (reference sequence). This CDR3 region has 15 residues. CDR3 in DNA: TGTGCCAGCAGTTTAGTTGGAGGGGGCTTCTACGAGCAGTACTTC. It codes for CASSLVGGGFYEQYF.

This clone has only one observation. The chain has TRBV7-6 and TRBJ2-3; 10 bases agree with TRBD2. With V trimmed by 3 bases and J by 4 bases, 7 bases remained unmatched. This CDR3 spans 16 amino acids. The germline CDR1 and CDR2 sequences are SGHVS and FNYEAQ. The CDR3 here is CASSLVVAGGADTQYF. The CDR3 region has the DNA TGTGCCAGCAGCTTGGTGGTAGCGGGAGGAGCAGATACGCAGTATTTT.

This sequence joins TRBV10-3 and TRBJ2-3; 7 bases line up with TRBD1. The CDR3 runs to 16 residues. Trimming took 3 bases from V and 4 from J; bases not matched to a gene: 10. Germline V gene data show CDR1 as ENHRY and CDR2 as SYGVKD. CDR3 loop: CAISDRPTGWADTQYF. CDR3 DNA sequence: TGTGCCATCAGTGATAGGCCGACAGGGTGGGCAGATACGCAGTATTTT.